This is a list of T cell receptor beta chains from one sample in a study of monozygotic twins with inflammatory bowel disease. TCRdb reprocessed the 5' RACE reads and reports one entry per CDR3 protein, with no DNA. This repertoire comprises some 440,000 distinct CDR3 sequences; its ten largest clones make up 2.4%. The sample taken for sequencing was blood. Receptor source: a human donor with ulcerative colitis or Crohn's disease, or a healthy co-twin of an affected twin (not recorded which). The CDR3 runs from the conserved cysteine through the conserved F or W.

j_gene | v_gene | CDR3aa
TRBJ2-2 | TRBV7-2 | CANSQVSNTGELFF
TRBJ2-1 | TRBV7-3 | CASSPGGGRGEQFF
TRBJ2-1 | TRBV20-1 | CSAPGIYNEQFF
TRBJ2-3 | TRBV12-3/TRBV12-4 | CASSVTSGGGTDTQYF
TRBJ2-1 | TRBV20-1 | CSARDSGRRNNEQFF
TRBJ2-7 | TRBV20-1 | CSSDYFGLARYEQYF
TRBJ2-1 | TRBV4-1 | CASTTSGLYNEQFF
TRBJ2-7 | TRBV5-6 | CASSLASRGSSYEQYF
TRBJ2-1 | TRBV10-3 | CAISERGIGDEQFF
TRBJ1-1 | TRBV5-6 | CASSLQGARTEAFF
TRBJ1-1 | TRBV6-5 | CASQRNTEAFF
TRBJ2-3 | TRBV28 | CASSSIGTSVARTDTQYF
TRBJ2-1 | TRBV5-4 | CASSLITGWEHEQFF
TRBJ2-7 | TRBV7-2 | CASSPDRAAYEQYF
TRBJ2-3 | TRBV20-1 | CSARKGAFTDTQYF
TRBJ2-2 | TRBV4-1 | CASSQDRTQGTGELFF
TRBJ2-3 | TRBV3-1 | CASSGLAGLARTQYF
TRBJ2-5 | TRBV30 | CALVMNSRVGETQYF
TRBJ2-1 | TRBV9 | CASSATGQVGKGEQFF
TRBJ2-1 | TRBV11-2 | CASSARLAGVGNEQFF
TRBJ2-2 | TRBV7-9 | CASSLPSRNTGELFF
TRBJ2-1 | TRBV12-3/TRBV12-4 | CASIPGTRAYNEQFF
TRBJ2-6 | TRBV28 | CASSSGTASGANVLTF
TRBJ1-2 | TRBV5-6 | CASSLMWDRGQDYGYTF
TRBJ2-1 | TRBV10-3 | CAISPGTSSDEQFF
TRBJ2-7 | TRBV2 | CATSSQSYEQYF
TRBJ1-1 | TRBV18 | CASGDQGYGTEAFF
TRBJ2-5 | TRBV5-1 | CASSWPGEETQYF
TRBJ2-2 | TRBV5-1 | CASSLVTGGNTGELFF
TRBJ1-2 | TRBV2 | CASSYRGGRDGYTF
TRBJ2-7 | TRBV5-1 | CASSLTTYEQYF
TRBJ1-2 | TRBV12-3/TRBV12-4 | CASSLSLGKGNGYTF
TRBJ2-1 | TRBV27 | CASSSRERNEQFF
TRBJ2-7 | TRBV27 | CASSYRVSYEQYF
TRBJ1-4 | TRBV7-9 | CASSLVLSNEKLFF
TRBJ1-2 | TRBV5-1 | CASSLDQTGGYTF
TRBJ1-4 | TRBV6-5 | CASSSGQGPEKLFF
TRBJ2-2 | TRBV7-2 | CASSRPAATNTGELFF
TRBJ2-3 | TRBV27 | CASSDRGLSTDTQYF
TRBJ1-2 | TRBV27 | CASSSQDRAPGYTF
TRBJ1-5 | TRBV6-1 | CASSPGLGREVIAQHF
TRBJ2-1 | TRBV7-6 | CASSPHLVDGEQFF
TRBJ1-2 | TRBV12-3/TRBV12-4 | CASSLGHANYGYTF
TRBJ2-1 | TRBV7-9 | CASSFEQGHHF
TRBJ2-7 | TRBV28 | CASSRGQGLVEQYF
TRBJ1-1 | TRBV30 | CASLPRNTEAFF
TRBJ2-6 | TRBV4-2 | CASSQSTGQSGANVLTF
TRBJ2-7 | TRBV7-2 | CASSSNGAAPYEQYF